This passage covers 18 T cell receptor beta chains from one sample sequenced in a study of control samples from healthy donors and cancer patients. This table comes from immunoSEQ multiplex PCR, and its TCRdb copy is limited to in-frame clones, with some not included. There are about 26,000 clones in the sample; roughly 80% occur only once, and 20% to 25% lies in the top ten. Sequenced sample: PBMCs. The receptors were sampled from a man aged 55 to 70 with colorectal cancer.

DNA of the CDR3: TGTGCCAGCAGTTCGGACAGGGGGTTTCAGTACACTGAAGCTTTCTTT. Amino acids: CASSSDRGFQYTEAFF. The rearrangement links TRBV27 to TRBJ1-1; 10 bases are a match to TRBD1. V lost 4 bases to trimming and J lost 3 bases; unmatched junction nucleotides: 8. The CDR3 spans 16 residues. Germline loops: CDR1 MNHEY, CDR2 SMNVEV (reference sequence).

The chain combines TRBV5-1 with TRBJ2-2; D call uncertain. The germline V and J ends were trimmed by 1 base and 1 base, with 8 bases remaining between them. Looked up from germline, CDR1 is SGHRS and CDR2 is YFSETQ. This CDR3 comprises 15 residues. Here the CDR3 DNA reads TGCGCCAGCAGCTTGATTCAGAAGAACACCGGGGAGCTGTTTTTT. Amino acid sequence: CASSLIQKNTGELFF.

The rearrangement uses TRBV12-3 or TRBV12-4 and TRBJ1-6; no clear D. This CDR3 comprises 12 residues. V was cut by 1 base and J by 13 bases, with 8 bases left in between. The CDR3 region has the DNA TGTGCCAGCAGTTTAGAAAGCCTTCCCCTCCACTTT. This translates into CASSLESLPLHF.

The chain has TRBV9 and TRBJ1-2; D gene ambiguous. Germline V lookup: CDR1 SGDLS, CDR2 YYNGEE. With 3 bases removed from V and 2 bases from J, the gap between germline ends came to 8 bases. The CDR3 is 13 residues long. CDR3 residues: CASSETANYGYTF. The DNA of the CDR3 is TGTGCCAGCAGCGAGACCGCCAACTATGGCTACACCTTC.

This chain links TRBV6-5 with TRBJ1-3; no clear D gene. V dropped 0 bases and J dropped 4 bases, with 13 bases sitting between them. Germline assignment: CDR1 MNHEY and CDR2 SVGAGI. This CDR3 contains 16 residues. The CDR3, as DNA: TGTGCCAGCAGTTACTCGTTGGCAGGATCGGGAAACACCATATATTTT. This gives the protein CASSYSLAGSGNTIYF.

This chain uses TRBV6-1 with TRBJ2-1; TRBD1 aligns across 7 bases. Germline CDR1 is MNHNS and CDR2 is SASEGT. Trimming took 2 bases from V and 0 from J; bases not matched to a gene: 4. The CDR3 contains 16 residues. The CDR3 DNA reads as TGTGCCAGCAGTGAATGGTGGGACAGCTCCTACAATGAGCAGTTCTTC. It specifies CASSEWWDSSYNEQFF.

The chain uses TRBV7-2 and TRBJ2-1; no clear D. Between the trimmed V and J ends, which lost 5 bases and 0 bases, there was a span of 11 bases. The CDR3 has 15 amino acids. Germline CDR1 is SGHTA and CDR2 is FQGNSA. In nucleotides, the CDR3 is TGTGCCAGCAGCCCTGATTTGAGCTCCTACAATGAGCAGTTCTTC. This sequence encodes CASSPDLSSYNEQFF.

This chain joins TRBV7-2 and TRBJ2-4; 7 bases are a match to TRBD2. The CDR3 covers 17 residues. Germline-derived CDR1 and CDR2 are SGHTA and FQGNSA. Germline trimming cut 0 bases from V and 6 bases from J; bases unmatched to any gene: 11. CDR3 DNA: TGTGCCAGCAGCTTAGCCACCGGCGGGGGTGAGATAAACATTCAGTACTTC. Its protein is CASSLATGGGEINIQYF.

The V call is TRBV27, the J call TRBJ1-2; D remains ambiguous. V lost 6 bases and J lost 0, with 20 bases in between. Germline V CDR1 and CDR2: MNHEY, SMNVEV (reference sequence). The CDR3 totals 17 residues. This CDR3 reads CASRSLKGRRANYGYTF. The CDR3 coding sequence is TGTGCCAGCAGGTCCCTTAAAGGGAGGAGAGCTAACTATGGCTACACCTTC.

The J gene is TRBJ1-2, the V gene TRBV18; D unresolved. Germline CDR1 KGHSH, CDR2 LQKENI. There are 11 residues in the CDR3. V lost 2 bases to trimming and J lost 7 bases, with 5 bases between them. DNA for the CDR3: TGTGCCAGCTCACCAGATAGTGGCTACACCTTC. Protein: CASSPDSGYTF.

The chain uses TRBV7-9 and TRBJ2-2; maybe TRBD1 (6 bases). This CDR3 is built from 14 residues. V was clipped by 8 bases and J by 1 base, with 11 bases between them. Germline lookup yields CDR1 SEHNR and CDR2 FQNEAQ (reference sequence). The CDR3: CASVRTVNTGELFF. CDR3 nucleotides: TGTGCCAGCGTACGGACAGTGAACACCGGGGAGCTGTTTTTT.

V and J are TRBV10-3 and TRBJ2-1, with 9 bases matching TRBD2. J was trimmed by 6 bases and V by 6 bases; bases with no gene match: 9. The germline V gene has CDR1 ENHRY and CDR2 SYGVKD. CDR3 length: 15 amino acids. CDR3: CAISGASGVSNEQFF. The CDR3 DNA is TGTGCCATCAGCGGGGCTAGCGGGGTGTCCAATGAGCAGTTCTTC.

The chain is built from TRBV5-1 and TRBJ2-4; D may be TRBD1 (6 bases). This CDR3 comprises 15 residues. Trimming took off 1 base at V and 7 bases at J, with 15 bases between the two ends. The V gene's germline CDR1 is SGHRS and CDR2 YFSETQ. The CDR3 region has the DNA TGCGCCAGCAGCTTGTGGGGGCCCCCAGGGAACATTCAGTACTTC. Its protein is CASSLWGPPGNIQYF.

This clone was seen just once. The chain links TRBV2 to TRBJ1-2, with D unclear. Germline V gene sequence: CDR1 SNHLY, CDR2 FYNNEI. Trimming took 6 bases from V and 9 from J, leaving 17 bases between them. The CDR3 is 13 amino acids. DNA for the CDR3: TGTGCCAGCAGCCTACGGGAGTTCTCCAGCTACACCTTC. Translating gives CASSLREFSSYTF.

V usage is TRBV6-1 and J usage is TRBJ1-2; D is uncertain. This CDR3 has 14 residues. V was pared by 3 bases and J by 5 bases, with 13 bases between. Germline CDR1 is MNHNS and CDR2 is SASEGT. This CDR3 is CASSDPQFFYGYTF. The CDR3 DNA reads TGTGCCAGCAGTGACCCACAGTTTTTTTATGGCTACACCTTC.

This chain connects TRBV11-2 to TRBJ2-2; no firm D call. V was clipped by 2 bases and J by 1 base, with 5 bases between them. Germline assignment: CDR1 SGHAT and CDR2 FQNNGV. The CDR3 runs to 14 residues. This CDR3 is CASSLLRNTGELFF. CDR3 coding DNA: TGTGCCAGCAGCTTATTACGGAACACCGGGGAGCTGTTTTTT.

J is TRBJ2-1 and V is TRBV5-1; unclear D gene. The germline V and J ends were trimmed by 3 bases and 8 bases, with 18 bases remaining between them. CDR1 SGHRS and CDR2 YFSETQ come from the germline V gene. This CDR3 has 15 residues. CDR3 sequence (DNA): TGCGCCAGCAGCTCCGGGCAAAAAAAGTTAGATGAGCAGTTCTTC. Translated, it gives CASSSGQKKLDEQFF.

The chain combines TRBV6-5 with TRBJ1-2; D is possibly TRBD1 (6 bases). Germline-derived CDR1 and CDR2 are MNHEY and SVGAGI. CDR3 length: 14 amino acids. Trimming pared 6 bases from V and 0 bases from J, leaving 11 bases between. The CDR3 protein is CASRDRSANYGYTF. As DNA, the CDR3 is TGTGCCAGCAGGGACAGATCAGCTAACTATGGCTACACCTTC.